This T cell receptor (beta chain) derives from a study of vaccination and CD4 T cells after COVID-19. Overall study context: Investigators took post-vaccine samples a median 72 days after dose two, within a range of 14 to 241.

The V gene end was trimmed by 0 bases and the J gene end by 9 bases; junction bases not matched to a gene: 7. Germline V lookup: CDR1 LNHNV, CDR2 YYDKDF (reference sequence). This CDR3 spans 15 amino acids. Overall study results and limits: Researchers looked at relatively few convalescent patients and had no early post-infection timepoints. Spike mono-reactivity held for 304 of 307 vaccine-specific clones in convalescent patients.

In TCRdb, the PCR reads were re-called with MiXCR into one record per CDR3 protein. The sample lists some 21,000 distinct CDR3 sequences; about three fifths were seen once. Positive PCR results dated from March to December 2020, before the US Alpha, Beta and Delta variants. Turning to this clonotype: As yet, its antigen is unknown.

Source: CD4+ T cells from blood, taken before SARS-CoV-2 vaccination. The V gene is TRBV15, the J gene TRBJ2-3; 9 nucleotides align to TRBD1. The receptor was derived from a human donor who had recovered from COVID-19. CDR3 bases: TGTGCCACCAGCAGAGATCTGGACAGGGGAGGGACGCAGTATTTT. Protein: CATSRDLDRGGTQYF.